Listed here is a single T cell receptor beta chain. This entry comes from a study of PD-L1 blockade in urothelial cancer. The overall study: Males with urothelial cancer arising in the bladder constituted most of the roughly 30 patients. Chemotherapy regimens numbering 0 to 3 had been given to patients.

Germline values: CDR1 SGHTA, CDR2 FQGNSA. The CDR3 totals 15 residues. V was clipped by 1 base and J by 4 bases; unmatched bases: 7. The data were produced by immunoSEQ multiplex PCR, yet TCRdb's version contains in-frame clones alone and is incomplete. The sample gives around 51,000 clones, approximately 86% of which show up once; 16% is in the top ten. The genes are TRBV7-2 and TRBJ2-7, with 7 bases fitting TRBD2. This specimen consisted of PBMCs, obtained around atezolizumab (anti-PD-L1) treatment. This TCR was recovered from a man aged 60 to 69 with urothelial cancer. The CDR3 DNA sequence: TGTGCCAGCAGCTTAGTGGGGAGGGCCGCGTACGAGCAGTACTTC. Amino acid sequence: CASSLVGRAAYEQYF.